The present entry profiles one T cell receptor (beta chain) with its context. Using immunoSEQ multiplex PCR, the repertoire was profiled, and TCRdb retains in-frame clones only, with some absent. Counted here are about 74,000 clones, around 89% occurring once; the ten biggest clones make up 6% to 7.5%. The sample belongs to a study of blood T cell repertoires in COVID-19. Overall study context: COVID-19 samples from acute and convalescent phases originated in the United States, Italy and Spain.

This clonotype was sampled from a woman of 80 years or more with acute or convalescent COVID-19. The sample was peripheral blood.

The CDR3 region has the DNA TGTGCCAGCAGCCAAGTATCCCAAGGGGTTGGAGCGGAGACCCAGTACTTC. Amino acids: CASSQVSQGVGAETQYF. The V call is TRBV3-1 (or the pseudogene TRBV3-2), the J call TRBJ2-5; D might be TRBD1 (5 bases). Trimming took 1 base from V and 5 from J, leaving 20 bases between them. Germline lookup yields CDR1 LGHDT and CDR2 YNNKEL (reference sequence). CDR3 length equals 17 residues.